The 21 T cell receptor beta chains below were found in one sample sequenced in a study of CD8+ T cells in alopecia areata. Treatment of the sample: oral pan-JAK inhibitor, 5-10 mg twice daily. As the sequencing template, cDNA was produced by extracting RNA and reverse transcribing it. Here immunoSEQ multiplex PCR was the method, and the copy in TCRdb shows in-frame clones only, minus some. This sample has about 180,000 clones; about 54% occur once, and the top ten carry 16%. This specimen was CD4+ T cells sorted from blood, taken between weeks 55 and 70, from a patient treated with tofacitinib. The receptor source for this set is a human donor with alopecia areata.

The chain is built from TRBV7-9 and TRBJ2-7; D remains ambiguous. CDR1 SEHNR and CDR2 FQNEAQ come from the germline V gene (reference sequence). This CDR3 region has 12 residues. The V gene lost 5 bases and the J gene lost 6 bases, with 11 bases spanning the gap. CDR3 loop: CASSQDWGEQYF. CDR3 nucleotides: TGTGCCAGCAGCCAGGATTGGGGCGAGCAGTACTTC.

The chain is built from TRBV21-1 and TRBJ1-6; the table names TRBD1, a call not compared with the DNA. TRBV21-1 is a pseudogene locus. CDR3 length: 12 amino acids. CDR3 DNA sequence: TGTGCCAGCACCACGACACATTCACCCCTCCACTTT. It codes for CASTTTHSPLHF.

This chain joins TRBV15 and TRBJ1-2; D might be TRBD1 (5 bases). The CDR3 covers 13 residues. From germline, CDR1 is LNHNV and CDR2 YYDKDF (reference sequence). V dropped 3 bases and J dropped 4 bases, with 9 bases sitting between them. Here the CDR3 reads CATSSEQGYGYTF. For the CDR3, the DNA is TGTGCCACCAGCAGTGAGCAGGGCTATGGCTACACCTTC.

The genes are TRBV25-1 and TRBJ2-7; D possibly corresponds to TRBD1 (5 bases). Germline V gene sequence: CDR1 MGHDK, CDR2 SYGVNS. Trimming left V 1 base short and J 2 bases short, with 9 bases between. The CDR3 extends over 14 amino acids. The CDR3 DNA is TGTGCCAGCAGTGAATCGAGGACAACCTACGAGCAGTACTTC. Protein sequence: CASSESRTTYEQYF.

V and J are TRBV5-1 and TRBJ2-2; D remains unclear. In germline, CDR1 is SGHRS, CDR2 YFSETQ. This CDR3 region has 16 residues. The germline V and J ends were trimmed by 0 bases and 3 bases, with 12 bases remaining between them. CDR3 residues: CASSLETSADTGELFF. CDR3 nucleotide sequence: TGCGCCAGCAGCTTGGAAACCTCGGCCGACACCGGGGAGCTGTTTTTT.

Only a few counts were recorded for this clone. The rearrangement joins TRBV6-5 to TRBJ1-5, with D possibly matching TRBD1 (5 bases). The CDR3 is made up of 14 amino acids. Trimming shortened V by 2 bases and J by 7 bases, and 12 bases separated the two germline ends. Per germline, CDR1 MNHEY and CDR2 SVGAGI. CDR3 residues: CASSYAYRRQPQHF. CDR3 sequence (DNA): TGTGCCAGCAGTTACGCCTACAGGCGGCAGCCCCAGCATTTT.

This chain joins TRBV7-2 and TRBJ2-7; a weak D match, TRBD2 (7 bases). CDR1 SGHTA and CDR2 FQGNSA come from the germline V gene. V gave up 5 bases and J gave up 2 bases, with 16 bases separating them. The CDR3 is 15 amino acids. The CDR3: CASSREGGGAYEQYF. The CDR3 bases are TGTGCCAGCAGCCGCGAAGGAGGGGGGGCCTACGAGCAGTACTTC.

The J gene is TRBJ2-3, the V gene TRBV5-6; the D gene is possibly TRBD2 (5 bases). The CDR3 extends over 16 amino acids. Germline loops: CDR1 SGHDT, CDR2 YYEEEE. The V gene lost 8 bases and the J gene lost 0 bases, with 19 bases spanning the gap. CDR3 region: CASSPFGLASTDTQYF. CDR3 sequence (DNA): TGTGCCAGTAGTCCCTTCGGACTCGCTAGCACAGATACGCAGTATTTT.

This clone was counted only a few times. The V call is TRBV25-1, the J call TRBJ2-5; 8 bases map to TRBD1. Germline assignment: CDR1 MGHDK and CDR2 SYGVNS. Germline trimming cut 6 bases from V and 5 bases from J; bases unmatched to any gene: 5. The CDR3 has 13 residues. CDR3 sequence reads: CASRQGVVETQYF. CDR3 coding DNA: TGTGCCAGCAGACAGGGGGTGGTTGAGACCCAGTACTTC.

This chain uses TRBV27 with TRBJ2-1; no clear D. The germline V and J ends were trimmed by 2 bases and 6 bases, with 5 bases remaining between them. Germline-derived CDR1 and CDR2 are MNHEY and SMNVEV (reference sequence). The CDR3 is 12 amino acids. Here the CDR3 DNA reads TGTGCCAGCAGTTTAGTTGGCAATGAGCAGTTCTTC. It is translated as CASSLVGNEQFF.

This clone was seen a few times. CDR3 DNA: TGCGCCAGCAGTGACCCTTTGGCTAGCGGGGAAGAGACCCAGTACTTC. Translating it yields CASSDPLASGEETQYF. V usage is TRBV10-1 and J usage is TRBJ2-5, with 9 bases fitting TRBD2. This CDR3 has 16 residues. The germline CDR1 and CDR2 sequences are WNHNN and SYGVQD (reference sequence). After removal of 3 bases from V and 3 bases from J, the junction contained 8 bases not matched to a gene.

The chain has TRBV19 and TRBJ1-1; D gene uncertain. The CDR3 length is 11 residues. Between the trimmed V and J ends, which lost 6 bases and 2 bases, there was a span of 4 bases. Germline CDR1 reads LNHDA; CDR2 reads SQIVND (reference sequence). CDR3 sequence (DNA): TGTGCCAGTAGAGATAACACTGAAGCTTTCTTT. It is translated as CASRDNTEAFF.

The chain joins TRBV29-1 to TRBJ2-3; D call uncertain. V was cut by 6 bases and J by 3 bases, with 7 bases left in between. There are 11 residues in the CDR3. CDR1 and CDR2 (germline): SQVTM, ANQGSEA. The CDR3 coding sequence is TGCAGCGTGGTCCCGACAGATACGCAGTATTTT. Protein sequence: CSVVPTDTQYF.

This rearrangement joins TRBV18 to TRBJ2-3; the match to TRBD1 covers 7 bases. The CDR3 totals 14 residues. Germline CDR1 KGHSH, CDR2 LQKENI. J lost 3 bases, V lost 0 bases, and 0 bases had no gene match. The CDR3 here is CASSPPTGTDTQYF. In DNA, the CDR3 is TGTGCCAGCTCACCACCGACAGGGACAGATACGCAGTATTTT.

The rearrangement joins TRBV29-1 to TRBJ2-7; TRBD1 is a possible D gene (5 bases). This CDR3 is 11 amino acids long. The V gene's germline CDR1 is SQVTM and CDR2 ANQGSEA. V was trimmed by 2 bases and J by 3 bases, leaving 5 bases between them. CDR3 region: CSVEQGYEQYF. The DNA for the CDR3 is TGCAGCGTTGAACAGGGCTACGAGCAGTACTTC.

For this clone: A much larger clone lies a single base off, so this may be a read error. The CDR3 DNA sequence: TGTGCCAGCAGTGGGACAGGGGGCTACGAGCAGTACTTC. As protein: CASSGTGGYEQYF. The chain combines TRBV6-6 with TRBJ2-7; TRBD1 agrees at 11 bases. V lost 5 bases to trimming and J lost 3 bases; unmatched junction nucleotides: 0. Germline lookup yields CDR1 MNHNY and CDR2 SVGAGI (reference sequence). This CDR3 is built from 13 residues.

Notes on this clone: The identical CDR3 is also encoded by other nucleotide sequences in the sample. The chain uses TRBV7-9 and TRBJ2-2; D is unclear. The length of the CDR3 is 11 residues. The V end was cut by 3 bases, the J end by 6 bases, with 2 bases between. Germline CDR1 reads SEHNR; CDR2 reads FQNEAQ (reference sequence). As DNA, the CDR3 is TGTGCCAGCAGCTTTCCCGGGGAGCTGTTTTTT. This gives the protein CASSFPGELFF.

The chain recombines TRBV29-1 with TRBJ2-2; 13 bases map to TRBD2. CDR3 length equals 16 residues. Germline lookup yields CDR1 SQVTM and CDR2 ANQGSEA. The V and J ends lost 7 bases and 0 bases, in that order; junction bases with no gene match: 5. CDR3 loop: CSARTSGGTNTGELFF. CDR3 coding DNA: TGCAGCGCCAGGACTAGCGGGGGAACGAACACCGGGGAGCTGTTTTTT.

This sequence joins TRBV25-1 and TRBJ2-2; D ambiguous. From germline, CDR1 is MGHDK and CDR2 SYGVNS. The CDR3 runs to 15 residues. Trimming left V 3 bases short and J 0 bases short, with 8 bases between. The CDR3 reads CASSDATANTGELFF. The CDR3 DNA follows: TGTGCCAGCAGTGATGCGACCGCGAACACCGGGGAGCTGTTTTTT.

The chain couples TRBV7-2 to TRBJ2-2; no reliable D call. Germline CDR1 SGHTA, CDR2 FQGNSA. This CDR3 spans 14 amino acids. V gave up 1 base and J gave up 2 bases, with 5 bases separating them. In DNA form, the CDR3 reads TGTGCCAGCAGCTTAGACCTTAACACCGGGGAGCTGTTTTTT. Its translation: CASSLDLNTGELFF.

The chain combines TRBV2 with TRBJ2-7; no firm D call. This CDR3 has 12 amino acids. The V and J ends lost 6 bases and 2 bases respectively, with 8 bases between them. Germline assignment: CDR1 SNHLY and CDR2 FYNNEI. In nucleotides, the CDR3 is TGTGCCAGCAGGGATAACACCTACGAGCAGTACTTC. As protein: CASRDNTYEQYF.